This T cell receptor (beta chain) originates from a study of T cells in Graves' hyperthyroidism and ophthalmopathy. Amplification of TCR beta CDR3 regions was performed using RNA transcripts as template. With the HTBI primer set, the TCR CDR3 went through a first round of RT-PCR. TCRdb reprocessed the multiplex PCR reads via MiXCR and lists one record per CDR3 protein. This sample carries about 420,000 distinct CDR3 sequences, roughly an eighth of them seen once, and the ten largest clones take 5.3%. The CDR3 spans 16 residues. Germline values: CDR1 LGHNA, CDR2 YNFKEQ. V was cut by 3 bases and J by 1 base, with 13 bases left in between.

The sequence was collected from a woman aged 18-30 years with Graves' hyperthyroidism. The sample was blood. The chain combines TRBV4-2 with TRBJ1-5; the D is unclear. CDR3 protein: CASSQGAGVSNQPQHF. The CDR3 nucleotides are TGTGCCAGCAGCCAGGGTGCCGGGGTGAGCAATCAGCCCCAGCATTTT.